The 30 T cell receptor beta chains in this list originate from one sample, sequenced in a study of PD-L1 blockade in urothelial cancer. TCRdb's table, derived via immunoSEQ multiplex PCR, lists solely in-frame clones and lacks some. In the table there are around 120,000 clones, roughly 88% of which are singletons. The starting material was PBMCs, obtained around atezolizumab (anti-PD-L1) treatment. The receptors were gathered from a man over 45 with urothelial cancer.

V is TRBV28 and J is TRBJ2-2, with 7 bases identical to TRBD1. CDR3 length equals 17 residues. After removal of 4 bases from V and 1 base from J, the junction contained 9 bases not matched to a gene. Germline-derived CDR1 and CDR2 are MDHEN and SYDVKM. CDR3 sequence reads: CASSWGTGQMNTGELFF. CDR3 nucleotides: TGTGCCAGCAGTTGGGGAACGGGACAGATGAACACCGGGGAGCTGTTTTTT.

The chain combines TRBV15 with TRBJ2-7; D remains unclear. Germline V CDR1 and CDR2: LNHNV, YYDKDF (reference sequence). This CDR3 has 12 residues. The V and J ends lost 0 bases and 3 bases respectively, with 3 bases between them. The CDR3 region is CATSRDNYEQYF. The CDR3 DNA sequence: TGTGCCACCAGCAGAGATAACTACGAGCAGTACTTC.

The rearrangement uses TRBV29-1 and TRBJ2-7; 10 bases fit TRBD2. V shed 4 bases and J 6 bases; nucleotides not matched to a gene: 6. Germline V gene lookup returns CDR1 SQVTM and CDR2 ANQGSEA. The CDR3 has 13 residues. For the CDR3, the DNA is TGCAGCGTTGTCCAGCGGGAGGGCCTCGAGCAGTACTTC. Protein sequence: CSVVQREGLEQYF.

CDR3 protein: CASSVAGLAATDTQYF. CDR3 nucleotide sequence: TGTGCCAGCAGCGTAGCAGGACTAGCAGCCACAGATACGCAGTATTTT. The rearrangement links TRBV9 to TRBJ2-3, with TRBD2 matching over 8 bases. The CDR3 totals 16 residues. V was pared by 0 bases and J by 2 bases, with 5 bases of the junction left unmatched. The germline CDR1 and CDR2 sequences are SGDLS and YYNGEE.

The rearrangement uses TRBV19 and TRBJ1-1; D may be TRBD1 (5 bases). The CDR3 contains 13 residues. V was clipped by 7 bases and J by 3 bases, with 12 bases between them. Per germline, CDR1 LNHDA and CDR2 SQIVND (reference sequence). The CDR3 protein is CASTRRGDTEAFF. The CDR3 region has the DNA TGTGCCAGTACCAGGAGGGGAGACACTGAAGCTTTCTTT.

The V call is TRBV7-9, the J call TRBJ2-2, with D uncertain. The V end was cut by 2 bases, the J end by 4 bases, with 8 bases between. Germline CDR1 reads SEHNR; CDR2 reads FQNEAQ (reference sequence). The CDR3 sequence is 14 residues long. CDR3 amino acids: CASSLLSGTGELFF. The CDR3 DNA reads as TGTGCCAGCAGCTTATTATCGGGCACCGGGGAGCTGTTTTTT.

This chain joins TRBV5-8 and TRBJ1-5; D might be TRBD1 (5 bases). Germline assignment: CDR1 SGHTS and CDR2 YDEGEE. This CDR3 has 15 residues. With 0 bases removed from V and 6 bases from J, the gap between germline ends came to 13 bases. CDR3 nucleotide sequence: TGTGCCAGCAGCTTGGGCCAGGGTGGGTCTCAGCCCCAGCATTTT. It yields the protein CASSLGQGGSQPQHF.

The genes are TRBV5-8 and TRBJ2-5; TRBD2 aligns across 7 bases. This CDR3 spans 18 amino acids. V lost 2 bases and J lost 2; bases outside the gene matches: 15. Germline CDR1 is SGHTS and CDR2 is YDEGEE. CDR3 nucleotides: TGTGCCAGCAGCTTTTGGCCTCCGCGGGTACTAGCGCAAGAGACCCAGTACTTC. It specifies CASSFWPPRVLAQETQYF.

The chain employs TRBV7-9 and TRBJ1-4, with D possibly matching TRBD1 (6 bases). With 3 bases removed from V and 4 bases from J, the gap between germline ends came to 9 bases. The CDR3 covers 14 residues. From germline, CDR1 is SEHNR and CDR2 FQNEAQ (reference sequence). The CDR3 DNA follows: TGTGCCAGCAGCTTCAACAGGGTTAATGAAAAACTGTTTTTT. Protein: CASSFNRVNEKLFF.

V usage is TRBV4-1 and J usage is TRBJ2-6; D is unclear. The CDR3 contains 16 residues. Deletions cut 1 base from V and 3 bases from J, with 10 bases between. CDR1 is MGHRA and CDR2 is YSYEKL in the germline V gene. In DNA form, the CDR3 reads TGCGCCAGCAGCCAAGGGCCAGTCCTTGGGGCCAACGTCCTGACTTTC. Residues: CASSQGPVLGANVLTF.

The V gene is TRBV19, the J gene TRBJ2-4, with TRBD1 matching 7 bases. Germline CDR1 and CDR2: LNHDA and SQIVND (reference sequence). The CDR3 totals 16 residues. Unmatched junction bases numbered 15, after V lost 5 bases and J lost 8 bases. CDR3 residues: CASSAGTGVLGDIQYF. The CDR3 coding sequence is TGTGCCAGTAGTGCCGGAACAGGGGTTTTAGGGGACATTCAGTACTTC.

This chain links TRBV5-1 with TRBJ2-1; the match to TRBD2 covers 13 bases. This CDR3 spans 16 amino acids. With V trimmed by 2 bases and J by 3 bases, 2 bases remained unmatched. CDR1 is SGHRS, CDR2 YFSETQ, per germline. CDR3 nucleotide sequence: TGCGCCAGCAGCTTCGGACTAGCGGGAGTCTACAATGAGCAGTTCTTC. It encodes CASSFGLAGVYNEQFF.

The chain is built from TRBV29-1 and TRBJ1-1, with a tentative D call TRBD1 (5 bases). Germline assignment: CDR1 SQVTM and CDR2 ANQGSEA. This CDR3 comprises 12 residues. Trimming took off 6 bases at V and 4 bases at J, with 12 bases between the two ends. CDR3 coding DNA: TGCAGCGTCACGGGGGGGAGCACTGAAGCTTTCTTT. This sequence encodes CSVTGGSTEAFF.

V is TRBV18 and J is TRBJ1-3; TRBD1 matches 9 bases. Germline V gives CDR1 KGHSH, CDR2 LQKENI. The CDR3 is 17 residues long. The V and J ends lost 0 bases and 0 bases, in that order; junction bases with no gene match: 3. CDR3 protein: CASSPPGQGHSGNTIYF. For the CDR3, the DNA is TGTGCCAGCTCACCACCCGGACAGGGGCACTCTGGAAACACCATATATTTT.

The chain is built from TRBV7-2 and TRBJ2-1; a weak D match, TRBD1 (6 bases). CDR3 length: 15 amino acids. The V gene lost 2 bases and the J gene lost 10 bases, with 18 bases spanning the gap. Germline V lookup: CDR1 SGHTA, CDR2 FQGNSA. CDR3 coding DNA: TGTGCCAGCAGCTTAAGGCGACAGGAGATTTACGAGCAGTTCTTC. This sequence encodes CASSLRRQEIYEQFF.

As concerns this clone: A read error may produce the germline difference seen at one junction end. The chain combines TRBV7-7 with TRBJ2-1; 10 positions match TRBD2. Germline-derived CDR1 and CDR2 are SSHAT and FNYEAQ (reference sequence). The CDR3 totals 15 residues. This CDR3 is CASSSTSGIGAEQFF. In nucleotides, the CDR3 is TGTGCTAGCAGCTCAACTAGCGGGATTGGGGCTGAGCAGTTCTTC.

This clone has only one observation. The V gene is TRBV2, the J gene TRBJ1-6; D uncertain. The ends were cut back, 2 bases at V and 0 bases at J, with 11 bases in the middle. This CDR3 region has 17 residues. The germline CDR1 and CDR2 sequences are SNHLY and FYNNEI. This CDR3 reads CASSEMGRSSYNSPLHF. DNA of the CDR3: TGTGCCAGCAGTGAAATGGGTCGGAGCTCCTATAATTCACCCCTCCACTTT. The full variable domain, rest sourced from reference TRBV2 and TRBJ1-6, is EPEVTQTPSHQVTQMGQEVILRCVPISNHLYFYWYRQILGQKVEFLVSFYNNEISEKSEIFDDQFSVERPDGSNFTLKIRSTKLEDSAMYFCASSEMGRSSYNSPLHFGNGTRLTVT.

This chain links TRBV18 with TRBJ2-1, with 8 nucleotides matching TRBD2. The trim removed 3 bases at V and 3 bases at J, leaving 4 bases unmatched. The germline gives CDR1 KGHSH, CDR2 LQKENI. The CDR3 runs 15 residues. As DNA, the CDR3 is TGTGCCAGCTCACCGCGCAGCGGGAGCTACAATGAGCAGTTCTTC. Translation gives CASSPRSGSYNEQFF.

This clone was seen just once. The chain uses TRBV28 and TRBJ2-5, with 10 bases matching TRBD2. The V segment lost 4 bases and the J segment 4 bases; nucleotides outside the gene matches: 6. CDR1 is MDHEN, CDR2 SYDVKM, per germline. The CDR3 is 15 amino acids. The CDR3: CASSYLAGVAETQYF. CDR3 DNA sequence: TGTGCCAGCAGTTATCTAGCGGGAGTTGCAGAGACCCAGTACTTC.

The chain uses TRBV20-1 and TRBJ1-2; the D is unclear. The length of the CDR3 is 10 residues. Trimming shortened V by 5 bases and J by 5 bases, and 6 bases separated the two germline ends. Germline-derived CDR1 and CDR2 are DFQATT and SNEGSKA (reference sequence). The CDR3 region is CSAAHYGYTF. For the CDR3, the DNA is TGCAGTGCTGCACATTATGGCTACACCTTC.

The chain combines TRBV7-9 with TRBJ2-7, with D perhaps matching TRBD2 (8 bases). V shed 8 bases and J shed 0 bases, with 26 bases lying between them. Germline V CDR1 and CDR2: SEHNR, FQNEAQ (reference sequence). The CDR3 sequence is 18 residues long. The CDR3 region is CASRRGGIEGASSYEQYF. The CDR3 region has the DNA TGTGCCAGCCGACGCGGGGGGATCGAGGGGGCGAGCTCCTACGAGCAGTACTTC.

The gene calls are TRBV5-8 and TRBJ2-5; D is undetermined. This CDR3 is 13 amino acids long. Per germline, CDR1 SGHTS and CDR2 YDEGEE. V shed 4 bases and J shed 5 bases, with 12 bases lying between them. The CDR3 DNA sequence: TGTGCCAGCAGCCCGTTAATTTCGGAGACCCAGTACTTC. This codes for CASSPLISETQYF.

This clone was recorded a few times. This chain uses TRBV27 with TRBJ2-7, with TRBD2 matching over 10 bases. The CDR3 sequence is 16 residues long. The trim removed 2 bases at V and 6 bases at J, leaving 10 bases unmatched. In germline, CDR1 is MNHEY, CDR2 SMNVEV (reference sequence). The CDR3 bases are TGTGCCAGCAGTTTAGCGGGGCTAGCGGGAGCTGGCGAGCAGTACTTC. This codes for CASSLAGLAGAGEQYF.

Of note for this clone: Relative to the germline gene, one junction end is altered; a read error may explain this. The J gene is TRBJ2-7, the V gene TRBV13; D unclear. This CDR3 is built from 12 residues. Per germline, CDR1 PRHDT and CDR2 FYEKMQ (reference sequence). CDR3 region: CASSLGAYEQYF. In nucleotides, the CDR3 is TGTGCCAGCAGCCTAGGCGCGTACGAGCAGTACTTC.

The chain is built from TRBV28 and TRBJ2-1; no firm D call. Trimming removed 3 bases at V and 0 bases at J, with 6 bases between. The germline V gene encodes CDR1 MDHEN and CDR2 SYDVKM. This CDR3 is 14 amino acids long. This CDR3 is CASSFGPSYNEQFF. The CDR3 coding sequence is TGTGCCAGCAGTTTTGGGCCCTCCTACAATGAGCAGTTCTTC.

The gene calls are TRBV4-1 and TRBJ2-7; TRBD2 matches 7 bases. Trimming took 0 bases from V and 2 from J; bases not matched to a gene: 7. The CDR3 spans 16 residues. The germline V gene encodes CDR1 MGHRA and CDR2 YSYEKL. Written as DNA, the CDR3 is TGCGCCAGCAGCCAAGACGTTGGCGGGAGTGCCTACGAGCAGTACTTC. Its protein is CASSQDVGGSAYEQYF.

The rearrangement links TRBV5-4 to TRBJ2-3; TRBD2 agrees at 9 bases. The CDR3 is 15 amino acids. Per the germline V gene, CDR1 is SGHNT and CDR2 is YYREEE (reference sequence). Trimming cost V 4 bases and J 1 base; bases outside gene matches: 4. As DNA, the CDR3 is TGTGCCAGCAGCGACGTAGCGGGAGGCACAGATACGCAGTATTTT. Translating gives CASSDVAGGTDTQYF.

CDR3 region: CSVAPKAGSTDTQYF. The CDR3 bases are TGCAGCGTTGCCCCTAAAGCGGGGAGCACAGATACGCAGTATTTT. V and J are TRBV29-1 and TRBJ2-3; 7 bases align to TRBD2. Trimming cost V 4 bases and J 0 bases; bases outside gene matches: 7. The germline V gene encodes CDR1 SQVTM and CDR2 ANQGSEA. CDR3 length: 15 amino acids.

The chain has TRBV28 and TRBJ1-2; TRBD1 matches at 8 bases. Germline values: CDR1 MDHEN, CDR2 SYDVKM. The V gene end was trimmed by 6 bases and the J gene end by 4 bases; junction bases not matched to a gene: 7. This CDR3 spans 14 amino acids. In nucleotides, the CDR3 is TGTGCCAGCAGCTCCGGGACAGGAGTCTATGGCTACACCTTC. Translating gives CASSSGTGVYGYTF.

V is TRBV5-1 and J is TRBJ1-3; D gene unclear. This CDR3 is 15 amino acids long. V gave up 0 bases and J gave up 2 bases, with 9 bases separating them. In germline, CDR1 is SGHRS, CDR2 YFSETQ. This CDR3 is CASSLASQPGNTIYF. The CDR3 DNA is TGCGCCAGCAGCTTGGCGAGCCAACCTGGAAACACCATATATTTT.